This is a list of T cell receptor beta chains from one sample in a study of blood T cell repertoires in COVID-19. Assay: immunoSEQ multiplex PCR; the TCRdb copy retains only in-frame clones and omits some. The table has over 55,000 clones, roughly 87% seen once; the top ten hold around 21%. Sample: peripheral blood. The receptor source for this set is a woman in her sixties with acute or convalescent COVID-19. The CDR3 runs from the conserved cysteine through the conserved F or W. A D gene is named only where the DNA matches it firmly. A clone size is listed for some rows: how often the clone was seen (once, few, many), or a class if it is expanded.

>once|TRBV2|TRBJ1-2|-
TGTGCCAGCAAGGGGGACCTAGGCGGCTACACCTTC
CASKGDLGGYTF
>few|TRBV6-6|TRBJ1-4|-
TGTGCCAGCAGTTTAGAAGCAACTAATGAAAAACTGTTTTTT
CASSLEATNEKLFF
>-|TRBV7-2|TRBJ1-2|-
TGTGCCAGCAGCCCTGGCGGGGATATCCGACCGTCCTTC
CASSPGGDIRPSF
>few|TRBV10-3|TRBJ1-2|TRBD1
TGTGCCATCAGTGAGACCGGACAGGGTGTGGAGTATGGCTACACCTTC
CAISETGQGVEYGYTF
>once|TRBV4-2|TRBJ1-3|TRBD1
TGTGCCAGCAGCCAAGATGTTTCCCGGGACAGGGGAAACTCTGGAAACACCATATATTTT
CASSQDVSRDRGNSGNTIYF
>-|TRBV4-3|TRBJ2-7|-
TGCGCCAGCAGCCAAGATGAGGCTGGCTACTACGAGCAGTACTTC
CASSQDEAGYYEQYF
>-|TRBV7-2|TRBJ1-3|-
TGTGCCAGCAGCTTAAAGGGGCCGGGTGGAAACACCATATATTTT
CASSLKGPGGNTIYF
>-|TRBV19|TRBJ1-6|-
TGTGCCAGTAGTTTCGGACAGAGTAATTCACCCCTCCACTTT
CASSFGQSNSPLHF
>-|TRBV4-3|TRBJ2-7|TRBD1
TGCGCCAGCAGCCAGGAGTCCGGGACAGCCTTTTTTTCCTACGAGCAGTACTTC
CASSQESGTAFFSYEQYF
>-|TRBV7-2|TRBJ2-3|-
TGTGCCAGCAGCTTCAGGGCAGATACGCAGTATTTT
CASSFRADTQYF
>-|TRBV5-1|TRBJ1-1|-
TGCGCCAGCAGCCGCGAGGGATCTAACACTGAAGCTTTCTTT
CASSREGSNTEAFF
>-|TRBV7-3|TRBJ2-7|-
TGTGCCAGCAGCTGGGGACACCAGGGCTCCTACGAGCAGTACTTC
CASSWGHQGSYEQYF
>-|TRBV4-3|TRBJ1-1|-
TGCGCCAGCAGCCAAGAGCTGATAGGGAGGAACACTGAAGCTTTCTTT
CASSQELIGRNTEAFF
>-|TRBV29-1|TRBJ1-1|-
TGCAGCGTTGAAGATCCGGGGGTGGATGAAGCTTTCTTT
CSVEDPGVDEAFF
>-|TRBV6-5|TRBJ1-2|-
TGTGCCACCCACGGAGAGTATGGCTACACCTTC
CATHGEYGYTF
>-|TRBV5-6|TRBJ2-4|TRBD1
TGTGCCAGCAGCTTCAGGGGGCGGGAAAACATTCAGTACTTC
CASSFRGRENIQYF
>-|TRBV7-9|TRBJ2-1|-
TGTGCCAGCAGCCCAGAGCGGACCTCCTACAATGAGCAGTTCTTC
CASSPERTSYNEQFF
>-|TRBV2|TRBJ1-1|-
TGTGCCAGCAGTGAAATGACATCCTCCCTGAACACTGAAGCTTTCTTT
CASSEMTSSLNTEAFF
>-|TRBV11-1|TRBJ1-1|-
TGTGCCAGCAGCTTAAGACAGAATATGAACACTGAAGCTTTCTTT
CASSLRQNMNTEAFF
>-|TRBV29-1|TRBJ2-1|TRBD1
TGCAGCGTCGCTGACAGGGTCTCCTACAATGAGCAGTTCTTC
CSVADRVSYNEQFF
>-|TRBV27|TRBJ1-1|TRBD1
TGTGCCAGCAGTTCACCGGGACAGGGGCGGACTTTCTTT
CASSSPGQGRTFF
>-|TRBV6-1|TRBJ1-1|-
TGTGCCAGCAGTGAGGGTGAGGACACTGAAGCTTTCTTT
CASSEGEDTEAFF
>once|TRBV19|TRBJ1-2|TRBD1
TGTGCCAGTAGCGAAGCAGGGGGCCCCTATGGCTACACCTTC
CASSEAGGPYGYTF
>-|TRBV29-1|TRBJ2-5|-
TGCAGCGGGAGGAGGTCAGGGGCGGAAGGAGAGACCCAGTACTTC
CSGRRSGAEGETQYF
>-|TRBV27|TRBJ1-1|TRBD1
TGTGCCAGCAGCCAGCAAGGACAGGGCCTTCGTAGGACTGAAGCTTTCTTT
CASSQQGQGLRRTEAFF
>-|TRBV11-2|TRBJ2-3|-
TGTGCCAGCAGCTTAGCTCCCACAGATACGCAGTATTTT
CASSLAPTDTQYF
>-|TRBV3-1/TRBV3-2|TRBJ1-2|TRBD1
TGTGCCAGCAGCCCGACAGGGGTTGGCTACACCTTC
CASSPTGVGYTF
>-|TRBV18|TRBJ2-1|TRBD2
TGTGCCAGCTCACCACCGGTGGGGGGGTACAATGAGCAGTTCTTC
CASSPPVGGYNEQFF
>-|TRBV30|TRBJ1-1|-
TGTGCCTGGAGGAGGTCCAGTATGAACACTGAAGCTTTCTTT
CAWRRSSMNTEAFF
>few|TRBV7-8|TRBJ1-3|-
TGTGCCAGCAGCCCGACAGCGACAACTGGAAACACCATATATTTT
CASSPTATTGNTIYF
>-|TRBV7-2|TRBJ1-6|TRBD1
TGTGCCAGCAGCCACCCAGGGGGTGGTAATTCACCCCTCCACTTT
CASSHPGGGNSPLHF
>-|TRBV4-1|TRBJ1-2|-
TGCGCCAGCAGCCAAGATCGGGCAGGGGTCGGCTACACCTTC
CASSQDRAGVGYTF